The entry that follows covers one T cell receptor beta chain sequence. The antigen is undetermined. The data stem from a study of chemoradiotherapy in HPV16-positive cancers. The overall study: Candidate HPV-specific T-cell clones and common TCR motifs came from functional assays in two HPV16-positive patients.

Repertoires were sampled repeatedly during chemoradiotherapy. Data came from immunoSEQ multiplex PCR; TCRdb stores just in-frame clones and leaves some out. The table includes about 13,000 clones, approximately 85% detected once. The study's findings and limits: In HPV16-positive patients, HPV-responsive T-cell expansion tracked better recurrence-free survival. The functional HPV-specific definition rests on just a couple of HPV16-positive patients.

The CDR3 extends over 14 amino acids. Germline V lookup: CDR1 SGHTA, CDR2 FQGNSA. V was clipped by 3 bases and J by 3 bases, with 11 bases between them. This chain links TRBV7-2 with TRBJ2-5, with D possibly TRBD2 on 5 matching bases. The sample here was blood, taken from a patient who underwent chemoradiotherapy. The TCR comes from a human donor with HPV-associated anogenital cancer. Here the CDR3 reads CASSFGSREETQYF. DNA of the CDR3: TGTGCCAGCAGCTTTGGGAGCCGAGAAGAGACCCAGTACTTC.